This T cell receptor beta chain stems from a study of cytomegalovirus exposure and HLA in healthy donors. Trimming took 3 bases from V and 8 from J, leaving 14 bases between them. The CDR3 consists of 14 residues. The germline V gene encodes CDR1 MGHDK and CDR2 SYGVNS. Repertoires were generated with immunoSEQ multiplex PCR, while TCRdb's copy carries only in-frame clones and drops some. The sample has 200,000 to 300,000 clones; around 86% are singletons. This receptor was identified in a woman aged 25 to 39 in good health and CMV-seropositive. Sequenced sample: PBMCs. The V gene is TRBV25-1, the J gene TRBJ2-4; tentative D call: TRBD2 (5 bases). The CDR3 region is CASSDRPRGHIQYF. The CDR3 region has the DNA TGTGCCAGCAGTGATCGTCCCCGCGGGCACATTCAGTACTTC.